This T cell receptor (beta chain) was recovered during a study of blood T cell repertoires in COVID-19. Measured with immunoSEQ multiplex PCR; TCRdb has only the in-frame clones, and not every one. Of 250,000 or so clones in the sample, about 89% were seen once. Per germline, CDR1 SGDLS and CDR2 YYNGEE. CDR3 size: 17 residues. Trimming took 1 base from V and 4 from J, leaving 18 bases between them. This TCR came from a man aged 40-49 years with active or convalescent COVID-19. This sequence joins TRBV9 and TRBJ1-3; D is perhaps TRBD1 (5 bases). Sequencing was performed on peripheral blood. The CDR3 is CASSVLPGGDVGNTIYF. CDR3 bases: TGTGCCAGCAGCGTACTCCCGGGGGGGGACGTCGGAAACACCATATATTTT.